This TCR beta chain was captured by sequencing in a study of beta chain features in type 1 diabetes. Isolation of CD4+ naive, central memory, regulatory and stem cell-like memory cells was achieved by sorting via CD45RO/CCR7/CD25/CD127/CD95/CD27. The purity of all sorted populations exceeded 98%. Every isolated RNA sample was fully reverse transcribed, so sequencing captured expressed TCRB transcripts. Regulatory, naive and central memory T cell samples averaged roughly 4 million reads. Data came from immunoSEQ multiplex PCR; TCRdb stores just in-frame clones and leaves some out. The sample holds 250,000 to 350,000 clones; 15% are singletons and the top ten take roughly 0.015%. CDR1 is LGHNA, CDR2 YSLEER, per germline. The CDR3 length is 16 residues. J lost 1 base, V lost 1 base, and 5 bases had no gene match. Details on this clone: The target antigen is unknown.

General observations from the study: Shorter templates might be favored by PCR, and equally so in patients and in controls. When Type 1 diabetes patients were examined, their TCRB CDR3s proved moderately but significantly shorter in all four CD4+ subsets.

J is TRBJ1-2 and V is TRBV4-3, with TRBD1 identical over 8 bases. The receptor comes from a man younger than 30 with type 1 diabetes. Sequencing was carried out using naive CD4+ T cells from blood. The CDR3 is CASSQVFDRGNYGYTF. The CDR3 coding sequence is TGCGCCAGCAGCCAAGTGTTCGACAGGGGTAACTATGGCTACACCTTC.